This T cell receptor (beta chain) was profiled in a study of blood T cell repertoires in COVID-19. Repertoires were generated with immunoSEQ multiplex PCR, while TCRdb's copy carries only in-frame clones and drops some. The sample includes about 290,000 clones, approximately 91% of them seen just once. The germline V gene has CDR1 SGHVS and CDR2 FQNEAQ. V was pared by 3 bases and J by 9 bases, with 12 bases between. This CDR3 has 14 residues. The sequenced sample consisted of PBMCs or T cells enriched from blood (not recorded which). V gene TRBV7-8 combines with J gene TRBJ1-6; D perhaps matches TRBD1 (5 bases). The receptor comes from a woman aged 40 to 50 who had recovered from COVID-19. Here the CDR3 reads CASSFGAHGSPLHF. CDR3 sequence (DNA): TGTGCCAGCAGCTTTGGGGCCCATGGTTCACCCCTCCACTTT. The full variable domain, with the rest looked up from reference TRBV7-8 and TRBJ1-6, is GAGVSQSPRYKVAKRGQDVALRCDPISGHVSLFWYQQALGQGPEFLTYFQNEAQLDKSGLPSDRFFAERPEGSVSTLKIQRTQQEDSAVYLCASSFGAHGSPLHFGNGTRLTVT.